The T cell receptor (beta chain) under discussion was sequenced for a study of T cells in Graves' hyperthyroidism and ophthalmopathy. Study observations and caveats: A 13 V-J model separated ophthalmopathy from stable hyperthyroidism. Before onset, ophthalmopathy was predicted by the model a median roughly six months earlier. Most thyroid-expanded clonotypes above 0.001 were also found in blood.

This clonotype showed up many times. Its specificity is unknown. Germline lookup yields CDR1 MDHEN and CDR2 SYDVKM. CDR3 size: 9 residues. The V and J ends lost 9 bases and 6 bases respectively, with 6 bases between them. TCR beta CDR3 regions were amplified from RNA transcripts. During a first-round RT-PCR of the TCR CDR3, the HTBI primer set was used. Each CDR3 protein gets one entry after TCRdb re-called the multiplex PCR reads with MiXCR. The sample yields 400,000 to 500,000 distinct CDR3 sequences, roughly an eighth seen once. The clonotype was recovered from a woman aged 18-29 years with Graves' hyperthyroidism. Sequenced material: blood. The chain uses TRBV28 and TRBJ2-7; D ambiguous. The CDR3 bases are TGTGCCAGTGGCCCCGAGCAGTACTTC. Protein product: CASGPEQYF.